This is a list of T cell receptor beta chains from one sample in a study of T cells in Graves' hyperthyroidism and ophthalmopathy. Each CDR3 protein is one row after TCRdb ran MiXCR on the multiplex PCR reads. The table lists hundreds of thousands of distinct CDR3 sequences, just under 45% of them singletons, with less than 9% in the top ten. Material for sequencing was peripheral blood or thyroid tissue (not recorded which). All receptors come from an adult man with Graves' disease, either hyperthyroidism or ophthalmopathy (not recorded which). Both conserved end residues are part of each CDR3. Each record gives: clone size, D gene, J gene, V gene, CDR3 DNA, CDR3 protein. D genes are given only for firm matches. Rows may omit the clone size; those that give it use once, few, many or a size class.

clone_size: .
d_call: .
j_call: TRBJ1-2
v_call: TRBV6-1
cdr3_nt: TGTGCCAGCAGAAATAAGCCGGGACAAAGCTATGGCTACACCTTC
cdr3_aa: CASRNKPGQSYGYTF

clone_size: few
d_call: .
j_call: TRBJ2-7
v_call: TRBV20-1
cdr3_nt: TGCAGTGCTAGGGACAGGGACTACTCCTACGAGCAGTACTTC
cdr3_aa: CSARDRDYSYEQYF

clone_size: once
d_call: .
j_call: TRBJ1-2
v_call: TRBV12-3/TRBV12-4
cdr3_nt: TGTGCCAGCAGTCTCGACGCAACTAACTATGGCTACACCTTC
cdr3_aa: CASSLDATNYGYTF

clone_size: few
d_call: TRBD1
j_call: TRBJ1-5
v_call: TRBV11-2
cdr3_nt: TGTGCCAGCAGCTTATTTTCCGGTGCAGGGGGCTTAGGAAATCAGCCCCAGCATTTT
cdr3_aa: CASSLFSGAGGLGNQPQHF

clone_size: many
d_call: .
j_call: TRBJ1-1
v_call: TRBV7-9
cdr3_nt: TGTGCCAGCAGCTTAGGTTGGGGGCGGAACACTGAAGCTTTCTTT
cdr3_aa: CASSLGWGRNTEAFF

clone_size: .
d_call: .
j_call: TRBJ1-3
v_call: TRBV5-1
cdr3_nt: TGCGCCAGCAGCTTGTTGGGCCGTGACTATGGCTACACCATATATTTT
cdr3_aa: CASSLLGRDYGYTIYF

clone_size: .
d_call: .
j_call: TRBJ2-7
v_call: TRBV29-1
cdr3_nt: TGCAGCGTTGCGGCCTCTGGAAACACCTCCTACGAGCAGTACTTC
cdr3_aa: CSVAASGNTSYEQYF

clone_size: many
d_call: TRBD1
j_call: TRBJ1-1
v_call: TRBV2
cdr3_nt: TGTGCCAGCAGTGCGGACAGGGGTGGCGCTTTCTTT
cdr3_aa: CASSADRGGAFF

clone_size: .
d_call: .
j_call: TRBJ2-7
v_call: TRBV12-3/TRBV12-4
cdr3_nt: TGTGCCAGCAGCAACACCCCTTGGGAGCAGTACTTC
cdr3_aa: CASSNTPWEQYF

clone_size: .
d_call: .
j_call: TRBJ2-5
v_call: TRBV29-1
cdr3_nt: TGCAGCGTTGAAGGCGTGCGAGGGTCAGGAGAGACCCAGTACTTC
cdr3_aa: CSVEGVRGSGETQYF

clone_size: .
d_call: .
j_call: TRBJ2-7
v_call: TRBV7-2
cdr3_nt: TGTGCCAGCAGCCCCTACAGGGCAGGGTCCTACGAGCAGTACTTC
cdr3_aa: CASSPYRAGSYEQYF

clone_size: once
d_call: .
j_call: TRBJ1-1
v_call: TRBV12-3/TRBV12-4
cdr3_nt: TGTGCCAGCAGTTTGAGGGAAACGGCTTTCTTT
cdr3_aa: CASSLRETAFF

clone_size: many
d_call: TRBD1
j_call: TRBJ1-2
v_call: TRBV2
cdr3_nt: TGTGCCAGCTTACAGGGGCCAGCGGACTATGGCTACACCTTC
cdr3_aa: CASLQGPADYGYTF

clone_size: .
d_call: TRBD2
j_call: TRBJ2-7
v_call: TRBV20-1
cdr3_nt: TGCAGTGCTAGAGCAGATTGGACTAGCGGGGGTCTCGAGCAGTACTTC
cdr3_aa: CSARADWTSGGLEQYF

clone_size: many
d_call: .
j_call: TRBJ1-6
v_call: TRBV15
cdr3_nt: TGTGCCACCAGCAGGTCCTCGGATTCACCCCTCCACTTT
cdr3_aa: CATSRSSDSPLHF

clone_size: many
d_call: .
j_call: TRBJ1-4
v_call: TRBV15
cdr3_nt: TGTGCCACCAGCAGGATCCAGGGAATGGCTAATGAAAAACTGTTTTTT
cdr3_aa: CATSRIQGMANEKLFF

clone_size: few
d_call: .
j_call: TRBJ1-1
v_call: TRBV11-2
cdr3_nt: TGTGCCAGCAGCTTAGCGTCGGACACCACTGAAGCTTTCTTT
cdr3_aa: CASSLASDTTEAFF

clone_size: few
d_call: TRBD2
j_call: TRBJ2-7
v_call: TRBV12-3/TRBV12-4
cdr3_nt: TGTGCCAGCAGTTCGTGGCGGGAGGGTTCCTACGAGCAGTACTTC
cdr3_aa: CASSSWREGSYEQYF

clone_size: many
d_call: .
j_call: TRBJ1-6
v_call: TRBV9
cdr3_nt: TGTGCCAGCAGCGTAGCGGGGGGACGCGATTCACCCCTCCACTTT
cdr3_aa: CASSVAGGRDSPLHF

clone_size: many
d_call: .
j_call: TRBJ1-5
v_call: TRBV2
cdr3_nt: TGTGCCAGCAGGGATCAGGCTACTAGCAATCAGCCCCAGCATTTT
cdr3_aa: CASRDQATSNQPQHF

clone_size: .
d_call: TRBD1
j_call: TRBJ1-3
v_call: TRBV12-3/TRBV12-4
cdr3_nt: TGTGCCAGCAGCCCATACGGACAGGGAGCAGACACCATATATTTT
cdr3_aa: CASSPYGQGADTIYF

clone_size: many
d_call: .
j_call: TRBJ1-2
v_call: TRBV7-9
cdr3_nt: TGTGCCAGCAGCCCCACTAACTATGGCTACACCTTC
cdr3_aa: CASSPTNYGYTF

clone_size: few
d_call: .
j_call: TRBJ1-4
v_call: TRBV29-1
cdr3_nt: TGCAGCGTTGGGGTCCAGAGCAGTGAAAAACTGTTTTTT
cdr3_aa: CSVGVQSSEKLFF

clone_size: many
d_call: .
j_call: TRBJ2-5
v_call: TRBV2
cdr3_nt: TGTGCCAGCAGTGTGGCCCAAGAGACCCAGTACTTC
cdr3_aa: CASSVAQETQYF

clone_size: few
d_call: .
j_call: TRBJ1-1
v_call: TRBV7-9
cdr3_nt: TGTGCCAGCAGCCCCGTTGTGTCCATGAACACTGAAGCTTTCTTT
cdr3_aa: CASSPVVSMNTEAFF

clone_size: once
d_call: .
j_call: TRBJ1-1
v_call: TRBV2
cdr3_nt: TGTGCCAGCAGTGTAGAGGGGAACGTGGCTTTCTTT
cdr3_aa: CASSVEGNVAFF

clone_size: .
d_call: .
j_call: TRBJ2-3
v_call: TRBV7-9
cdr3_nt: TGTGCCAGCAGCTTAGCACTAGCAAAAGATACGCAGTATTTT
cdr3_aa: CASSLALAKDTQYF

clone_size: few
d_call: .
j_call: TRBJ1-4
v_call: TRBV7-2
cdr3_nt: TGTGCCAGCAGCTTAGAATGGGGGGCGGGTGAAAAACTGTTTTTT
cdr3_aa: CASSLEWGAGEKLFF

clone_size: once
d_call: .
j_call: TRBJ1-1
v_call: TRBV24-1
cdr3_nt: TGTGCCACCAGTTTCGACGGTGAAGAGGCTTTCTTT
cdr3_aa: CATSFDGEEAFF

clone_size: few
d_call: .
j_call: TRBJ1-2
v_call: TRBV3-1
cdr3_nt: TGTGCCAGCAGCCAAGAAGATGGGCGGGGCTACACCTTC
cdr3_aa: CASSQEDGRGYTF

clone_size: .
d_call: TRBD2
j_call: TRBJ2-7
v_call: TRBV19
cdr3_nt: TGTGCCAGTAGTATAGTTGCGGGAGTGAGCGAGCAGTACTTC
cdr3_aa: CASSIVAGVSEQYF

clone_size: many
d_call: .
j_call: TRBJ1-5
v_call: TRBV20-1
cdr3_nt: TGCAGTGTAACGGGAGGCAATCAGCCCCAGCATTTT
cdr3_aa: CSVTGGNQPQHF

clone_size: few
d_call: TRBD1
j_call: TRBJ1-2
v_call: TRBV19
cdr3_nt: TGTGCCAGTAGTATCCCTGACAGGGAATATGGCTACACCTTC
cdr3_aa: CASSIPDREYGYTF

clone_size: .
d_call: TRBD1
j_call: TRBJ1-3
v_call: TRBV7-3
cdr3_nt: TGTGCCAGCAGCTTGACAGGGACTGGAAACACCGTATATTTT
cdr3_aa: CASSLTGTGNTVYF

clone_size: many
d_call: .
j_call: TRBJ2-6
v_call: TRBV7-6
cdr3_nt: TGTGCCAGCAGCGTCCGGACAGCCTTTAGCTCTGGGGCCAACGTCCTGACTTTC
cdr3_aa: CASSVRTAFSSGANVLTF

clone_size: many
d_call: TRBD2
j_call: TRBJ2-2
v_call: TRBV5-1
cdr3_nt: TGCGCCAGCAGCTTGACGCGACTAGCGGGGGAGCTGTTTTTT
cdr3_aa: CASSLTRLAGELFF

clone_size: .
d_call: TRBD1
j_call: TRBJ1-2
v_call: TRBV29-1
cdr3_nt: TGCAGCTGGGGACAGGCCGGAGACTACACCTTC
cdr3_aa: CSWGQAGDYTF

clone_size: .
d_call: .
j_call: TRBJ2-6
v_call: TRBV25-1
cdr3_nt: TGTGCCAGAGATAGAGGGACTGGGGCCAACGTCCTGACTTTC
cdr3_aa: CARDRGTGANVLTF

clone_size: few
d_call: .
j_call: TRBJ1-2
v_call: TRBV20-1
cdr3_nt: TGCAGTGCTAGACCCGCCGAGGGTTACTATGGCTACACCTTC
cdr3_aa: CSARPAEGYYGYTF

clone_size: many
d_call: TRBD1
j_call: TRBJ1-3
v_call: TRBV29-1
cdr3_nt: TGCAGCGCTTGGACAGGGAACTTTGGAAACACCATATATTTT
cdr3_aa: CSAWTGNFGNTIYF

clone_size: .
d_call: TRBD1
j_call: TRBJ1-1
v_call: TRBV9
cdr3_nt: TGTGCCAGCAGCGTAGAGGACAGGATAAACACTGAAGCTTTCTTT
cdr3_aa: CASSVEDRINTEAFF

clone_size: .
d_call: TRBD2
j_call: TRBJ2-5
v_call: TRBV20-1
cdr3_nt: TGCAGTGCTAGCGGAAGTGCGGGAGAAGCCCCCGAGACCCAGTACTTC
cdr3_aa: CSASGSAGEAPETQYF

clone_size: many
d_call: .
j_call: TRBJ1-1
v_call: TRBV19
cdr3_nt: TGTGCCAGTAGCCGTCTGGACACTGAAGCTTTCTTT
cdr3_aa: CASSRLDTEAFF

clone_size: .
d_call: .
j_call: TRBJ1-5
v_call: TRBV6-1
cdr3_nt: TGTGCCAGCAGACGAGGGGGGGTTAATCAGCCCCAGCATTTT
cdr3_aa: CASRRGGVNQPQHF

clone_size: few
d_call: TRBD1
j_call: TRBJ1-5
v_call: TRBV30
cdr3_nt: TGTGCCTGGACGACAGGGGATGGTCAGCCCCAGCATTTT
cdr3_aa: CAWTTGDGQPQHF

clone_size: many
d_call: .
j_call: TRBJ2-2
v_call: TRBV2
cdr3_nt: TGTGCCAGCAGTGTCTTGCCCGGGGAGCTGTTTTTT
cdr3_aa: CASSVLPGELFF

clone_size: .
d_call: TRBD2
j_call: TRBJ2-2
v_call: TRBV7-2
cdr3_nt: TGTGCCAGCAGCGGTGGGACTAGTCGGCCCGGGGAGCTGTTTTTT
cdr3_aa: CASSGGTSRPGELFF

clone_size: many
d_call: .
j_call: TRBJ1-4
v_call: TRBV7-2
cdr3_nt: TGTGCCAGCAGCTTAGCGCCTGGAGAAAAACTGTTTTTT
cdr3_aa: CASSLAPGEKLFF

clone_size: .
d_call: .
j_call: TRBJ2-5
v_call: TRBV10-3
cdr3_nt: TGTGCCATCAGTGAGTCGAGTTTAGGGGCAGGTATCCAAGAGACCCAGTACTTC
cdr3_aa: CAISESSLGAGIQETQYF

clone_size: few
d_call: .
j_call: TRBJ1-1
v_call: TRBV2
cdr3_nt: TGTGCCAGCAGCCAAGACAGGCTGAGCACTGAAGCTTTCTTT
cdr3_aa: CASSQDRLSTEAFF

clone_size: .
d_call: TRBD1
j_call: TRBJ1-2
v_call: TRBV20-1
cdr3_nt: TGCAGTGCTAGCTTACCAGGGGGTATAGGGGCTGGCTACACCTTC
cdr3_aa: CSASLPGGIGAGYTF

clone_size: .
d_call: .
j_call: TRBJ1-4
v_call: TRBV20-1
cdr3_nt: TGCAGTGCTAGAGCGGGACCCGGGGGTGAAAAACTGTTTTTT
cdr3_aa: CSARAGPGGEKLFF

clone_size: once
d_call: TRBD2
j_call: TRBJ2-5
v_call: TRBV24-1
cdr3_nt: TGTGCCACCAGCCGTAGCGGGACCGCCCAAGAGACCCAGTACTTC
cdr3_aa: CATSRSGTAQETQYF

clone_size: many
d_call: .
j_call: TRBJ2-5
v_call: TRBV10-3
cdr3_nt: TGTGCCATCAGCACCCAAGGGACCCAGTACTTC
cdr3_aa: CAISTQGTQYF

clone_size: many
d_call: .
j_call: TRBJ1-1
v_call: TRBV10-3
cdr3_nt: TGTGCCATCAGTGAGAAAGAAAACACTGAAGCTTTCTTT
cdr3_aa: CAISEKENTEAFF

clone_size: .
d_call: .
j_call: TRBJ1-4
v_call: TRBV12-3/TRBV12-4
cdr3_nt: TGTGCCAGCAGTGCGGACGGTTTTAATGAAAAACTGTTTTTT
cdr3_aa: CASSADGFNEKLFF

clone_size: few
d_call: TRBD2
j_call: TRBJ2-5
v_call: TRBV20-1
cdr3_nt: TGCAGTGCTAGAGGGACTAGCGGGATAGAGACCCAGTACTTC
cdr3_aa: CSARGTSGIETQYF